This T cell receptor (beta chain) was recovered during a study of blood T cell repertoires in COVID-19. As for the study in general: PBMCs, B-cell-depleted T cells, or T cells provided the cDNA or gDNA that made up the material.

The CDR3 extends over 16 amino acids. The germline gives CDR1 MDHEN, CDR2 SYDVKM. Between the trimmed V and J ends, which lost 2 bases and 3 bases, there was a span of 17 bases. Per the original methods: Reference gene primers were amplified, and this amplification served to estimate nucleated cell counts. TCRdb's copy holds only in-frame clones and misses some; the assay was immunoSEQ multiplex PCR. That table is the source of V, J and clone size, and D and trimming were worked out from the DNA. This table holds about 140,000 clones, around 78% found once. The receptor's source is a woman between 55 and 75 years old with acute or convalescent COVID-19. The chain carries TRBV28 and TRBJ2-7; tentative D call: TRBD1 (5 bases). Sequenced sample: peripheral blood. The CDR3 sequence is CASSLVGARLGYEQYF. The CDR3 nucleotides read TGTGCCAGCAGTTTAGTAGGGGCGCGCCTGGGCTACGAGCAGTACTTC.